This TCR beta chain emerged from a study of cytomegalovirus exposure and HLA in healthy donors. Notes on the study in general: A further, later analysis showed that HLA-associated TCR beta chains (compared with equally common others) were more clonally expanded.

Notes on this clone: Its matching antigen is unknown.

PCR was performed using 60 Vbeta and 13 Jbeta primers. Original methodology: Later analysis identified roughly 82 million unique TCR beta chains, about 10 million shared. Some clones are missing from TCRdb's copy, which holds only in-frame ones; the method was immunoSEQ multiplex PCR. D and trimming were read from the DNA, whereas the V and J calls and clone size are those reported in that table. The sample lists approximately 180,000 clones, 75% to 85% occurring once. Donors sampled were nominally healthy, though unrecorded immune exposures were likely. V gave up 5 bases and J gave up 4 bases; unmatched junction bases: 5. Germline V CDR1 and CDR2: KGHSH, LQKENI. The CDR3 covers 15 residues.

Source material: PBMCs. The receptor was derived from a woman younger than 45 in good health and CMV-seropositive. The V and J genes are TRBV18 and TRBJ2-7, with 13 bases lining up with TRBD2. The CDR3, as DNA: TGTGCCAGCTCAGGAGGACTAGCGGGAGAATACGAGCAGTACTTC. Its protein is CASSGGLAGEYEQYF.